Below are 27 T cell receptor beta chains sequenced from a single sample in a study of OX40 agonist ivuxolimab in advanced cancers. The table came from immunoSEQ multiplex PCR; TCRdb's copy has only in-frame clones and leaves some out. The sample lists roughly 76,000 clones; over 75% were seen once. Sequenced material: CD4+ or CD8+ T cells sorted from blood, taken in a trial of the OX40 agonist ivuxolimab. The receptors here all came from an adult with an advanced solid tumor such as melanoma, head and neck, liver or kidney cancer.

This chain joins TRBV19 and TRBJ2-3, with TRBD1 matching 8 bases. The V segment lost 5 bases and the J segment 0 bases; nucleotides outside the gene matches: 13. CDR1 and CDR2 from the germline V gene are LNHDA and SQIVND (reference sequence). This CDR3 contains 18 residues. The CDR3 region is CASSGGTGLTFSTDTQYF. The CDR3 DNA follows: TGTGCCAGTAGTGGAGGGACAGGCCTCACGTTCAGCACAGATACGCAGTATTTT.

The rearrangement uses TRBV7-8 and TRBJ2-7; 10 positions match TRBD1. Germline trimming cut 1 base from V and 5 bases from J; bases unmatched to any gene: 5. The CDR3 is made up of 15 amino acids. Germline values: CDR1 SGHVS, CDR2 FQNEAQ. CDR3 region: CASSLGTGGKNEQYF. Written as DNA, the CDR3 is TGTGCCAGCAGCTTAGGGACAGGGGGTAAAAACGAGCAGTACTTC.

This clone was detected once. The genes are TRBV5-6 and TRBJ2-1; the match to TRBD1 covers 9 bases. V shed 0 bases, J shed 3 bases, and the junction held 1 base outside the gene matches. Germline V gene sequence: CDR1 SGHDT, CDR2 YYEEEE. The CDR3 runs 15 residues. This CDR3 is CASSLEGQGYNEQFF. CDR3 DNA: TGTGCCAGCAGCTTGGAGGGACAGGGCTACAATGAGCAGTTCTTC.

This clone was seen once. This chain uses TRBV27 with TRBJ2-1, with D hard to call. The CDR3 runs 16 residues. CDR1 is MNHEY and CDR2 is SMNVEV in the germline V gene (reference sequence). V dropped 2 bases and J dropped 0 bases, with 11 bases sitting between them. CDR3 nucleotide sequence: TGTGCCAGCAGTTTAGGTCTCGTCCGCTCCTACAATGAGCAGTTCTTC. The encoded protein is CASSLGLVRSYNEQFF.

This chain joins TRBV10-2 and TRBJ2-5; D is perhaps TRBD2 (5 bases). TRBJ2-7 explains the end of the DNA better; the J call may be wrong. CDR3 length: 16 amino acids. Germline CDR1 and CDR2: WSHSY and SAAADI. This CDR3 is CASSELRLLHSYEQYF. In DNA, the CDR3 is TGCGCCAGCAGTGAGCTCCGACTACTCCACTCCTACGAGCAGTACTTC.

V and J are TRBV10-3 and TRBJ2-1; a possible D gene is TRBD2 (5 bases). CDR3 size: 15 residues. The germline V gene encodes CDR1 ENHRY and CDR2 SYGVKD. Trimming stripped 6 bases from V and 3 bases from J, with 15 bases between. CDR3 residues: CAISNLASFYNEQFF. The CDR3 DNA follows: TGTGCCATCAGCAATCTAGCTTCTTTCTACAATGAGCAGTTCTTC.

In this sample, this clone turned up a few times. The chain has TRBV5-6 and TRBJ1-3; no reliable D call. The CDR3 runs 16 residues. V was cut by 0 bases and J by 0 bases, with 10 bases left in between. Germline lookup yields CDR1 SGHDT and CDR2 YYEEEE. The CDR3 here is CASSLVQASSGNTIYF. CDR3 sequence (DNA): TGTGCCAGCAGCTTGGTTCAGGCAAGCTCTGGAAACACCATATATTTT.

V gene TRBV2 combines with J gene TRBJ1-5; D may be TRBD1 (5 bases). The CDR3 covers 14 residues. The V gene lost 6 bases and the J gene lost 7 bases, with 16 bases spanning the gap. The germline CDR1 and CDR2 sequences are SNHLY and FYNNEI. As DNA, the CDR3 is TGTGCCAGCAGCGGTGACCGGGGGGACCAGCCCCAGCATTTT. Residues: CASSGDRGDQPQHF.

The chain is built from TRBV7-9 and TRBJ1-2; D uncertain. The V end lost 10 bases, the J end lost 6 bases, and 12 bases lay between the germline ends. CDR1 and CDR2 (germline): SEHNR, FQNEAQ (reference sequence). The CDR3 has 11 residues. The DNA of the CDR3 is TGTGCCATCAAGAGCCAGGATGGCTACACCTTC. Translating it yields CAIKSQDGYTF.

The chain employs TRBV4-3 and TRBJ2-3, with 8 bases aligning to TRBD1. Germline CDR1 LGHNA, CDR2 YSLEER. After removal of 1 base from V and 1 base from J, the junction contained 7 bases not matched to a gene. The CDR3 has 17 residues. CDR3 DNA sequence: TGCGCCAGCAGCCAAGGAACAGGGGGGTCTGGCACAGATACGCAGTATTTT. Protein sequence: CASSQGTGGSGTDTQYF.

This chain uses TRBV18 with TRBJ2-7; 10 bases align to TRBD1. The CDR3 extends over 16 amino acids. CDR1 and CDR2 (germline): KGHSH, LQKENI. Trimming at V came to 6 bases and at J to 2 bases, leaving 10 bases not matched to a gene. In DNA, the CDR3 is TGTGCCAGCTCCCCCCCCAGGGACAGGGGCGCCTACGAGCAGTACTTC. Its protein product is CASSPPRDRGAYEQYF.

V gene TRBV5-6 combines with J gene TRBJ1-1, with D hard to call. Trimming left V 0 bases short and J 1 base short, with 10 bases between. Germline CDR1 is SGHDT and CDR2 is YYEEEE. This CDR3 is 15 amino acids long. CDR3 protein: CASSLAPSTNTEAFF. The CDR3 bases are TGTGCCAGCAGCTTGGCCCCGTCGACGAACACTGAAGCTTTCTTT.

The V and J genes are TRBV5-1 and TRBJ1-1; D perhaps matches TRBD1 (6 bases). Germline V CDR1 and CDR2: SGHRS, YFSETQ. The ends were cut back, 6 bases at V and 2 bases at J, with 14 bases in the middle. This CDR3 comprises 14 residues. The CDR3, as DNA: TGCGCCAGCAACGACGGGGGGCGTAACACTGAAGCTTTCTTT. Its protein product is CASNDGGRNTEAFF. The variable domain in full, completed from reference TRBV5-1 and TRBJ1-1, reads KAGVTQTPRYLIKTRGQQVTLSCSPISGHRSVSWYQQTPGQGLQFLFEYFSETQRNKGNFPGRFSGRQFSNSRSEMNVSTLELGDSALYLCASNDGGRNTEAFFGQGTRLTVV.

The gene calls are TRBV19 and TRBJ2-7; TRBD1 is a possible D gene (5 bases). Germline V gives CDR1 LNHDA, CDR2 SQIVND (reference sequence). The CDR3 length is 14 residues. The V and J ends lost 3 bases and 4 bases respectively, with 13 bases between them. The CDR3 spells CASSISPGKYEQYF. CDR3 bases: TGTGCCAGTAGTATCTCTCCAGGGAAATACGAGCAGTACTTC.

This clone was picked up one time. The chain is built from TRBV7-9 and TRBJ1-6; D ambiguous. The CDR3 is made up of 15 amino acids. V lost 1 base, J lost 7 bases, and 11 bases lay in between. Germline CDR1 reads SEHNR; CDR2 reads FQNEAQ (reference sequence). This CDR3 is CASSLEAGLNSPLHF. In nucleotides, the CDR3 is TGTGCCAGCAGCTTAGAGGCGGGGTTAAATTCACCCCTCCACTTT.

This clone qualifies as medium-sized. This rearrangement joins TRBV30 to TRBJ2-1, with D uncertain. This CDR3 has 13 residues. V lost 2 bases, J lost 1 base, and 6 bases lay in between. Per germline, CDR1 GTSNPN and CDR2 SVGIG (reference sequence). The CDR3 here is CAWSRSSYNEQFF. CDR3 nucleotides: TGTGCCTGGAGTCGGTCGTCCTACAATGAGCAGTTCTTC.

This chain links TRBV5-1 with TRBJ1-2; no definite D call. The germline V gene encodes CDR1 SGHRS and CDR2 YFSETQ. This CDR3 region has 13 residues. Trimming pared 3 bases from V and 8 bases from J, leaving 14 bases between. CDR3 sequence: CASSWLGIRGYTF. CDR3 DNA: TGCGCCAGCAGCTGGCTGGGGATTAGGGGCTACACCTTC.

The chain is built from TRBV11-1 and TRBJ1-1; D is ambiguous. V gave up 10 bases and J gave up 1 base, with 10 bases separating them. The CDR3 runs 12 residues. The germline V gene encodes CDR1 SGHAT and CDR2 FQDESV (reference sequence). The CDR3 DNA is TGTGCCATTGCTAGCTGGAACACTGAAGCTTTCTTT. This gives the protein CAIASWNTEAFF.

J is TRBJ2-7 and V is TRBV4-3; 10 nucleotides agree with TRBD2. Germline V gene sequence: CDR1 LGHNA, CDR2 YSLEER. The junction had 6 bases not matched to a gene; V was cut back by 3 bases and J by 4 bases. The CDR3 contains 15 residues. The CDR3 nucleotides read TGCGCCAGCAGCCAGCAACTAGCGGGGTTTTACGAGCAGTACTTC. This encodes CASSQQLAGFYEQYF.

V usage is TRBV6-1 and J usage is TRBJ1-2; D is unclear. The CDR3 loop spans 12 amino acids. Germline V gives CDR1 MNHNS, CDR2 SASEGT. Trimming took 7 bases from V and 7 from J, leaving 13 bases between them. This CDR3 is CASTGSNGGYTF. In DNA form, the CDR3 reads TGTGCCAGCACCGGATCTAATGGTGGCTACACCTTC.

This chain links TRBV4-1 with TRBJ2-7; D gene ambiguous. V was pared by 0 bases and J by 5 bases, with 5 bases between. CDR3 length: 12 amino acids. The germline gives CDR1 MGHRA, CDR2 YSYEKL. The CDR3 loop reads CASSQDGDEQYF. The CDR3 DNA follows: TGCGCCAGCAGCCAAGATGGAGACGAGCAGTACTTC.

This rearrangement joins TRBV14 to TRBJ1-1; D is possibly TRBD1 (5 bases). Germline loops: CDR1 SGHDN, CDR2 FVKESK. This CDR3 is built from 13 residues. Trimming removed 4 bases at V and 2 bases at J, with 8 bases between. CDR3 sequence: CASSPTVNTEAFF. The CDR3, as DNA: TGTGCCAGCAGCCCGACAGTTAACACTGAAGCTTTCTTT.

The count of this clone is one. The CDR3 spells CASIQRVLADQPQHF. The DNA for the CDR3 is TGTGCCAGCATACAAAGGGTCCTGGCCGATCAGCCCCAGCATTTT. The chain carries TRBV6-1 and TRBJ1-5; D call uncertain. V lost 7 bases, J lost 5 bases, and 18 bases lay in between. The germline V gene has CDR1 MNHNS and CDR2 SASEGT. CDR3 length: 15 residues.

The chain combines TRBV6-5 with TRBJ1-1; D is undetermined. CDR1 is MNHEY and CDR2 is SVGAGI in the germline V gene. V dropped 6 bases and J dropped 5 bases, with 7 bases sitting between them. There are 11 residues in the CDR3. CDR3 DNA: TGTGCCAGCAGCGTGGGGACTGAAGCTTTCTTT. This gives the protein CASSVGTEAFF.

The V call is TRBV15, the J call TRBJ2-7; D remains ambiguous. V was shortened by 5 bases and J by 0 bases, with 8 bases between the two germline ends. The CDR3 totals 13 residues. Germline V CDR1 and CDR2: LNHNV, YYDKDF (reference sequence). CDR3 DNA: TGTGCCACCAGCGGCACTCGCTCCTACGAGCAGTACTTC. The encoded protein is CATSGTRSYEQYF.

For the CDR3, the DNA is TGTGCCAGCAGCTTAGGAGGACAGGCCTACGAGCAGTACTTC. As protein: CASSLGGQAYEQYF. The chain is built from TRBV5-4 and TRBJ2-7; 7 nucleotides line up with TRBD1. CDR3 length equals 14 residues. Unmatched junction bases numbered 4, after V lost 2 bases and J lost 2 bases. Germline V gene sequence: CDR1 SGHNT, CDR2 YYREEE (reference sequence).

The V call is TRBV11-3, the J call TRBJ1-1; D perhaps matches TRBD1 (5 bases). There are 15 residues in the CDR3. Germline V gene lookup returns CDR1 SGHNT and CDR2 YENEEA. The ends were cut back, 3 bases at V and 1 base at J, with 12 bases in the middle. The DNA of the CDR3 is TGTGCCAGCAGCTTTTCGGGACTCGGGAACACTGAAGCTTTCTTT. Protein sequence: CASSFSGLGNTEAFF.